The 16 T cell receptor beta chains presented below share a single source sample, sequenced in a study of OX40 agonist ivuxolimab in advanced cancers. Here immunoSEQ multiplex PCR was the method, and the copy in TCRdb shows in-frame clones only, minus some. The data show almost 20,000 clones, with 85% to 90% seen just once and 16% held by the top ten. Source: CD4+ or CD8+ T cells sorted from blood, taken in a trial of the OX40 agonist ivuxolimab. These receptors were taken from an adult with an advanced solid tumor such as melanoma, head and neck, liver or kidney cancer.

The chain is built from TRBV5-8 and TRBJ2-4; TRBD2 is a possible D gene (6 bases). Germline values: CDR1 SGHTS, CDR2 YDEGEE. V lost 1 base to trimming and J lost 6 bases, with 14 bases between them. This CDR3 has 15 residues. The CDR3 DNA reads TGTGCCAGCAGCTTGAGTGGAGGGCTGGGAAACATTCAGTACTTC. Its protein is CASSLSGGLGNIQYF.

The CDR3 coding sequence is TGTGCCAGCAGCCGACAGGGGGCGCCGCACTATGGCTACACCTTC. Translation gives CASSRQGAPHYGYTF. This chain connects TRBV5-5 to TRBJ1-2; the match to TRBD1 covers 10 bases. J lost 3 bases, V lost 4 bases, and 6 bases had no gene match. The CDR3 runs 15 residues. CDR1 is SGHKS, CDR2 YYEKEE, per germline (reference sequence).

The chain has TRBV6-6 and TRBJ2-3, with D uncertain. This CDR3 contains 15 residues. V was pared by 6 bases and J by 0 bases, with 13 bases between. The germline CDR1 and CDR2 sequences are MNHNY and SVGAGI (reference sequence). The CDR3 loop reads CASSAGLGSTDTQYF. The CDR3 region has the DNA TGTGCCAGCAGCGCAGGCCTGGGGAGCACAGATACGCAGTATTTT.

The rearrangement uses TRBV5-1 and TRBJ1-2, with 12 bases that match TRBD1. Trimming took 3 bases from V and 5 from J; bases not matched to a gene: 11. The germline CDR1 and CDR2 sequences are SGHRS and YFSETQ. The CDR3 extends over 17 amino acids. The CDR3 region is CASSSGTGGLRIYGYTF. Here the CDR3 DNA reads TGCGCCAGCAGCTCGGGGACAGGGGGCCTTAGGATATATGGCTACACCTTC.

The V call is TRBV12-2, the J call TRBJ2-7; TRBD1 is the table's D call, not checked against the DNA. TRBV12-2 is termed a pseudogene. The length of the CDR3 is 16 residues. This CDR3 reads CASSLTAGTGSYEQYF. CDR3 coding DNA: TGTGCCAGCAGCCTAACCGCCGGGACAGGATCCTACGAGCAGTACTTC.

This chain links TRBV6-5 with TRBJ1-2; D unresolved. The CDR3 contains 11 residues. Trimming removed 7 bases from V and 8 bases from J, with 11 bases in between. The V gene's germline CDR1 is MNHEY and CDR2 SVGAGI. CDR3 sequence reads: CASMGGNGYTF. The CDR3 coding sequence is TGTGCCAGCATGGGAGGTAACGGCTACACCTTC.

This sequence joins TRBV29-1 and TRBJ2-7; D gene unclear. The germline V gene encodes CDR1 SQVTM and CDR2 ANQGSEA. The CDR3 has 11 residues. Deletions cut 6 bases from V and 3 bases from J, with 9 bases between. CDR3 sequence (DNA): TGCAGCGTCTACAGAAACTACGAGCAGTACTTC. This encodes CSVYRNYEQYF.

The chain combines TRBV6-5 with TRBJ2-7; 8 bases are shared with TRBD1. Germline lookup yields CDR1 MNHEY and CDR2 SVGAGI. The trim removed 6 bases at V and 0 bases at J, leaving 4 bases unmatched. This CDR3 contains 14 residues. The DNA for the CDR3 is TGTGCCAGCAGCCGACAGGGGAGCTCCTACGAGCAGTACTTC. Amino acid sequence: CASSRQGSSYEQYF.

CDR3 DNA: TGTGCCAGTAGTACGAGACTAGCGGGAGTGTACGAGCAGTACTTC. Protein: CASSTRLAGVYEQYF. V and J are TRBV19 and TRBJ2-7; 12 bases are shared with TRBD2. The V and J ends lost 4 bases and 4 bases, in that order; junction bases with no gene match: 5. The CDR3 extends over 15 amino acids. Germline V gene data show CDR1 as LNHDA and CDR2 as SQIVND (reference sequence).

The CDR3 is CASSTMGDTGELFF. The CDR3 DNA follows: TGTGCCAGTAGTACGATGGGTGACACCGGGGAGCTGTTTTTT. V gene TRBV19 combines with J gene TRBJ2-2; D not certain. CDR3 size: 14 residues. V was cut by 4 bases and J by 3 bases, with 9 bases left in between. In germline, CDR1 is LNHDA, CDR2 SQIVND (reference sequence). Combining the CDR3 with reference TRBV19 and TRBJ2-2 gives the whole variable domain DGGITQSPKYLFRKEGQNVTLSCEQNLNHDAMYWYRQDPGQGLRLIYYSQIVNDFQKGDIAEGYSVSREKKESFPLTVTSAQKNPTAFYLCASSTMGDTGELFFGEGSRLTVL.

The DNA for the CDR3 is TGTGCCAGTAGTCCCCCCCTTGCAGCCCAGCATTTT. This codes for CASSPPLAAQHF. The chain employs TRBV19 and TRBJ1-5; D gene unclear. Germline lookup yields CDR1 LNHDA and CDR2 SQIVND (reference sequence). V gave up 5 bases and J gave up 11 bases, with 13 bases separating them. There are 12 residues in the CDR3.

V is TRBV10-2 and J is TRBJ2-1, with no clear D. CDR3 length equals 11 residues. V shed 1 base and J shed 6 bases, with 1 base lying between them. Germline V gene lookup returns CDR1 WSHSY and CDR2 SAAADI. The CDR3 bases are TGCGCCAGCAGTGAGTTCAATGAGCAGTTCTTC. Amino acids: CASSEFNEQFF.

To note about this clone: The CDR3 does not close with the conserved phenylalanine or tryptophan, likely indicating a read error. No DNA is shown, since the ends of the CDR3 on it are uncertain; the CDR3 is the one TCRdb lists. The CDR3 region is CASSSVGG. This rearrangement joins TRBV19 to TRBJ1-6. The CDR3 numbers 8 amino acids, ends counted. Germline values: CDR1 LNHDA, CDR2 SQIVND (reference sequence).

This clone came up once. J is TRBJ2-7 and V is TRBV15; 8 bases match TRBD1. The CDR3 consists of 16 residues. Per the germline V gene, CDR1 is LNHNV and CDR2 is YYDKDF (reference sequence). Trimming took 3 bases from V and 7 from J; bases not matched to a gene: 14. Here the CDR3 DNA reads TGTGCCACCAGCAGTCAACCCACGGGACAGGTGCGTGAGCAGTACTTC. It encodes CATSSQPTGQVREQYF.

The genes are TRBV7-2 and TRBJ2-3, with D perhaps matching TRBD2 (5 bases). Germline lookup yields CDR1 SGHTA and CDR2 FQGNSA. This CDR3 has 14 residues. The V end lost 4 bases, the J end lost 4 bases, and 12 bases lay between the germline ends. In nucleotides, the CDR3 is TGTGCCAGCAGCTCCCGCCGGGATTCAGATACGCAGTATTTT. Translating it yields CASSSRRDSDTQYF.

CDR3 amino acids: CASSEWTSGIFNEQFF. DNA of the CDR3: TGTGCCAGCAGTGAATGGACTAGCGGGATATTCAATGAGCAGTTCTTC. This chain links TRBV6-1 with TRBJ2-1; 12 bases line up with TRBD2. Germline loops: CDR1 MNHNS, CDR2 SASEGT. The V and J ends lost 2 bases and 6 bases, in that order; junction bases with no gene match: 5. The CDR3 is 16 residues long.